Following are 13 T cell receptor beta chains from one sample sequenced in a study of T cell responses to AZD1222 COVID-19 vaccine. Clones were sequenced by immunoSEQ multiplex PCR, and TCRdb holds only the in-frame ones, with some missing. The profile shows 120,000 to 150,000 clones, approximately 91% of them singletons. The source was peripheral blood, collected 28 days after the second AZD1222 dose. The receptors were gathered from an adult who received the AZD1222 COVID-19 vaccine.

The CDR3: CASSPSSGRRRGQYF. CDR3 bases: TGTGCCAGCAGCCCATCGAGCGGGAGGCGACGGGGGCAGTATTTT. V usage is TRBV5-4 and J usage is TRBJ2-3; 9 nucleotides align to TRBD2. The V and J ends lost 4 bases and 11 bases, in that order; junction bases with no gene match: 14. Germline V CDR1 and CDR2: SGHNT, YYREEE (reference sequence). The CDR3 is 15 residues long.

The genes are TRBV5-6 and TRBJ2-2, with D unresolved. Germline values: CDR1 SGHDT, CDR2 YYEEEE. The CDR3 runs 12 residues. V was cut by 0 bases and J by 8 bases, with 5 bases left in between. In DNA, the CDR3 is TGTGCCAGCAGCTTGGGCTGGGGGGAGCTGTTTTTT. It codes for CASSLGWGELFF.

This chain joins TRBV6-2 or TRBV6-3 and TRBJ1-5, with 9 bases fitting TRBD1. Unmatched junction bases numbered 10, after V lost 2 bases and J lost 2 bases. This CDR3 spans 18 amino acids. Germline-derived CDR1 and CDR2 are MNHEY and SVGEGT. The CDR3 is CASSYGTGMGLGNQPQHF. In DNA, the CDR3 is TGTGCCAGCAGTTACGGGACAGGGATGGGGTTAGGCAATCAGCCCCAGCATTTT.

The J gene is TRBJ1-1, the V gene TRBV29-1; 7 nucleotides align to TRBD1. Germline V gene lookup returns CDR1 SQVTM and CDR2 ANQGSEA. V gave up 7 bases and J gave up 1 base; unmatched junction bases: 6. The CDR3 covers 13 residues. The CDR3 is CSGQTGPNTEAFF. Here the CDR3 DNA reads TGCAGCGGCCAGACAGGGCCGAACACTGAAGCTTTCTTT.

The chain is built from TRBV7-9 and TRBJ1-2; D is undetermined. The V gene lost 1 base and the J gene lost 3 bases, with 6 bases spanning the gap. Germline V gives CDR1 SEHNR, CDR2 FQNEAQ (reference sequence). The CDR3 covers 13 residues. This chain's CDR3 is CASSLVQYYGYTF. The CDR3 coding sequence is TGTGCCAGCAGCTTAGTTCAGTACTATGGCTACACCTTC.

This rearrangement joins TRBV9 to TRBJ2-1; 15 bases are shared with TRBD2. The CDR3 loop spans 15 amino acids. J gave up 8 bases and V 3 bases, and 3 bases lay outside the gene matches. Germline CDR1 SGDLS, CDR2 YYNGEE. In DNA form, the CDR3 reads TGTGCCAGCAGCGCCGGGACTAGCGGGGGGCATGAGCAGTTCTTC. It yields the protein CASSAGTSGGHEQFF.

This chain joins TRBV29-1 and TRBJ1-2; D perhaps matches TRBD1 (6 bases). The ends were cut back, 6 bases at V and 0 bases at J, with 11 bases in the middle. Germline CDR1 SQVTM, CDR2 ANQGSEA. CDR3 length: 13 amino acids. CDR3 residues: CSVRQEANYGYTF. The CDR3 nucleotides read TGCAGCGTCAGACAGGAAGCTAACTATGGCTACACCTTC.

The chain links TRBV10-3 to TRBJ1-2, with D hard to call. V lost 0 bases to trimming and J lost 8 bases, with 7 bases between them. The CDR3 spans 12 residues. The germline gives CDR1 ENHRY, CDR2 SYGVKD. CDR3 coding DNA: TGTGCCATCAGTGAGTCGACGGGAGGCTACACCTTC. Protein sequence: CAISESTGGYTF.

V usage is TRBV25-1 and J usage is TRBJ2-1; D call uncertain. The ends were cut back, 0 bases at V and 9 bases at J, with 12 bases in the middle. This CDR3 spans 14 amino acids. Germline V gives CDR1 MGHDK, CDR2 SYGVNS. DNA of the CDR3: TGTGCCAGCAGTGAATATGTATGGGGTGCTGAGCAGTTCTTC. It is translated as CASSEYVWGAEQFF.

This clone showed up just once. V usage is TRBV3-1 (or the pseudogene TRBV3-2) and J usage is TRBJ2-2, with D possibly being TRBD1 or TRBD2 (5 bases each). This CDR3 has 12 amino acids. CDR1 is LGHDT, CDR2 YNNKEL, per germline (reference sequence). Trimming left V 4 bases short and J 8 bases short, with 8 bases between. The CDR3 sequence is CASSRWGGELFF. For the CDR3, the DNA is TGTGCCAGCAGCCGGTGGGGGGGGGAGCTGTTTTTT.

The chain employs TRBV19 and TRBJ2-7; TRBD2 matches 10 bases. Unmatched junction bases numbered 6, after V lost 6 bases and J lost 4 bases. The germline gives CDR1 LNHDA, CDR2 SQIVND (reference sequence). The CDR3 sequence is 14 residues long. The CDR3 bases are TGTGCCAGTAGGCTTAGCGGGGGGCCTTACGAGCAGTACTTC. Its protein product is CASRLSGGPYEQYF.

V usage is TRBV10-3 and J usage is TRBJ1-5; a possible D gene is TRBD1 (6 bases). Trimming pared 0 bases from V and 2 bases from J, leaving 11 bases between. Germline lookup yields CDR1 ENHRY and CDR2 SYGVKD. CDR3 length: 16 amino acids. The CDR3 here is CAISESNRVGNQPQHF. The CDR3 DNA follows: TGTGCCATCAGTGAGTCGAACAGGGTTGGCAATCAGCCCCAGCATTTT.

V is TRBV6-5 and J is TRBJ2-7; 7 positions match TRBD1. This CDR3 is 14 amino acids long. V was pared by 5 bases and J by 4 bases, with 8 bases of the junction left unmatched. The germline CDR1 and CDR2 sequences are MNHEY and SVGAGI. CDR3 nucleotide sequence: TGTGCCAGCAGTACGATAGGGGGCGCGTACGAGCAGTACTTC. This sequence encodes CASSTIGGAYEQYF.